This TCR beta chain emerged from a study of cytotoxic CD8 clonotypes in ibrutinib-treated CLL. This clone was detected only once. Its antigen is as yet unknown. Produced via immunoSEQ multiplex PCR; TCRdb's table is partial and in-frame only. The sample has over 250,000 clones; 60% to 80% are singletons. Points from the study as a whole: On treatment, the uncommon public clonotypes contracted or remained stable.

Trimming cost V 1 base and J 7 bases, with 4 bases left between them. Germline V CDR1 and CDR2: MGHRA, YSYEKL. The CDR3 extends over 12 amino acids. The chain combines TRBV4-1 with TRBJ2-2; D is unclear. The receptor was derived from a human donor with chronic lymphocytic leukemia. The sequenced sample was PBMCs, obtained at disease progression, from a patient treated with ibrutinib. The CDR3 coding sequence is TGCGCCAGCAGCCAAGGCAACGGGGAGCTGTTTTTT. This encodes CASSQGNGELFF.